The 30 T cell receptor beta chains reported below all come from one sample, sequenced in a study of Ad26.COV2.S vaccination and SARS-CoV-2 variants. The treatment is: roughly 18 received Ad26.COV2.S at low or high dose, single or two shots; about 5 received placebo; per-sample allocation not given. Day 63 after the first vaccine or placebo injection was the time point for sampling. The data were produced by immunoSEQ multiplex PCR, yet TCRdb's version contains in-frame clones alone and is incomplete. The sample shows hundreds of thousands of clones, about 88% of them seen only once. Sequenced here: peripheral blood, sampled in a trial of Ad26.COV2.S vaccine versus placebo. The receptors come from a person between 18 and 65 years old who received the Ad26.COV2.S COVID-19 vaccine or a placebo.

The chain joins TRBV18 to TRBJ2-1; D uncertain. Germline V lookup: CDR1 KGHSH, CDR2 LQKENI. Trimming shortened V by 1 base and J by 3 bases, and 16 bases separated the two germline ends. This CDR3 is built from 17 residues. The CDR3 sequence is CASSPLSHRPDYNEQFF. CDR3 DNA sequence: TGTGCCAGCTCACCACTGTCGCACAGACCGGACTACAATGAGCAGTTCTTC. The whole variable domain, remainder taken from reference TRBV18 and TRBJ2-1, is NAGVMQNPRHLVRRRGQEARLRCSPMKGHSHVYWYRQLPEEGLKFMVYLQKENIIDESGMPKERFSAEFPKEGPSILRIQQVVRGDSAAYFCASSPLSHRPDYNEQFFGPGTRLTVL.

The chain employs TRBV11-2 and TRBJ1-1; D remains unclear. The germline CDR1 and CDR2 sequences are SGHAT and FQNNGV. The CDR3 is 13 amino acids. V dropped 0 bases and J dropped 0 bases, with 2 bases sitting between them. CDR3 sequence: CASSLDVNTEAFF. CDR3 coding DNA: TGTGCCAGCAGCTTAGACGTGAACACTGAAGCTTTCTTT.

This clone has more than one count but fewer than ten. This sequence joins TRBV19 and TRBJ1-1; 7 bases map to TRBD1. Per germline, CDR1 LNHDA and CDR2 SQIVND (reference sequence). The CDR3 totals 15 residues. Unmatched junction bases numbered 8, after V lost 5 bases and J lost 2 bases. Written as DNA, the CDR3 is TGTGCCAGTAGTTACTCAGACAGGGCTAACACTGAAGCTTTCTTT. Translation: CASSYSDRANTEAFF. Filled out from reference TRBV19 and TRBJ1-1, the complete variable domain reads DGGITQSPKYLFRKEGQNVTLSCEQNLNHDAMYWYRQDPGQGLRLIYYSQIVNDFQKGDIAEGYSVSREKKESFPLTVTSAQKNPTAFYLCASSYSDRANTEAFFGQGTRLTVV.

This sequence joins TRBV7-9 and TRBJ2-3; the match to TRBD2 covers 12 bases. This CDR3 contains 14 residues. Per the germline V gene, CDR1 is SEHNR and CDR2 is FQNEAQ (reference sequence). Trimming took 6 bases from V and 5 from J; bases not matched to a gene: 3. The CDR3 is CASRRTSGEDTQYF. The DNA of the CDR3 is TGTGCCAGCAGACGGACTAGCGGGGAAGATACGCAGTATTTT.

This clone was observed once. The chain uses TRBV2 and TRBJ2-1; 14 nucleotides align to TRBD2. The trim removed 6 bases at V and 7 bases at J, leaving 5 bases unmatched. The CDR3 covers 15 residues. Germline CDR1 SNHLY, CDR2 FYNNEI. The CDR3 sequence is CASRRLAGGPNEQFF. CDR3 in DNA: TGTGCCAGCAGACGACTAGCGGGGGGGCCTAATGAGCAGTTCTTC.

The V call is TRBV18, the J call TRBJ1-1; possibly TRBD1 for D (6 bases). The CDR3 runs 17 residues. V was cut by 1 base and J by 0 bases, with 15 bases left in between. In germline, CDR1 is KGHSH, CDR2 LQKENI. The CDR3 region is CASSPRPGEGMNTEAFF. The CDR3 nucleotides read TGTGCCAGCTCACCACGTCCAGGGGAGGGCATGAACACTGAAGCTTTCTTT.

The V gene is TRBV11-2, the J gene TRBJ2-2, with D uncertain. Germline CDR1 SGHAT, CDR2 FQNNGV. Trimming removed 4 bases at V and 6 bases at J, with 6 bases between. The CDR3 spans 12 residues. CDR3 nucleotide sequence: TGTGCCAGCAGCTCAATCTCCGGGGAGCTGTTTTTT. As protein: CASSSISGELFF.

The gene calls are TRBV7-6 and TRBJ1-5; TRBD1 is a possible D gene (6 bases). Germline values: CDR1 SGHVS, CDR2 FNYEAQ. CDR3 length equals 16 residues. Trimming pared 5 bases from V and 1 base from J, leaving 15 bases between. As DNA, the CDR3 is TGTGCCAGCAGCCCCCAGGGGTTTGAAAGCAATCAGCCCCAGCATTTT. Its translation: CASSPQGFESNQPQHF. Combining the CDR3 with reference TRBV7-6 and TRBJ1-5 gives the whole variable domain GAGVSQSPRYKVTKRGQDVALRCDPISGHVSLYWYRQALGQGPEFLTYFNYEAQQDKSGLPNDRFSAERPEGSISTLTIQRTEQRDSAMYRCASSPQGFESNQPQHFGDGTRLSIL.

The CDR3 DNA reads TGTGCCAGCAGTTACTCCTTCGTGGTTCGGGGCGAAAAACTGTTTTTT. Translating it yields CASSYSFVVRGEKLFF. The rearrangement uses TRBV6-5 and TRBJ1-4; the D gene is possibly TRBD1 (5 bases). V was clipped by 0 bases and J by 8 bases, with 16 bases between them. This CDR3 comprises 16 residues. Germline V gene data show CDR1 as MNHEY and CDR2 as SVGAGI.

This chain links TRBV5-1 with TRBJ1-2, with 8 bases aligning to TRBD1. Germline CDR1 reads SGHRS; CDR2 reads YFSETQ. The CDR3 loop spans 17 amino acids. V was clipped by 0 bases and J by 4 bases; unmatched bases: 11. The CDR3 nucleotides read TGCGCCAGCAGCTTGGAGTTCGGACAGGGCCCCCCCTATGGCTACACCTTC. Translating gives CASSLEFGQGPPYGYTF.

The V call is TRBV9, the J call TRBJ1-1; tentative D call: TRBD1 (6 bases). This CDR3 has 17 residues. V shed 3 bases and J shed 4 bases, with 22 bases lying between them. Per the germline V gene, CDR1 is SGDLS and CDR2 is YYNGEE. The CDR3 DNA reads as TGTGCCAGCAGCGGGAGCTTGGTTGCGGGGGCGGGCACTGAAGCTTTCTTT. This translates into CASSGSLVAGAGTEAFF.

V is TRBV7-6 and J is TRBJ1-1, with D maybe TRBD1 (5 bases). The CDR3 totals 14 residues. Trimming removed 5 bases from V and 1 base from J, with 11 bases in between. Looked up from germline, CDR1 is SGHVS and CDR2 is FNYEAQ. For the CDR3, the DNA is TGTGCCAGCAGCCCCGTCGGGGGGAACACTGAAGCTTTCTTT. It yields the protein CASSPVGGNTEAFF.

The CDR3 is CATSRDPGDTQHF. As DNA, the CDR3 is TGTGCCACCAGCAGAGATCCGGGGGACACCCAGCATTTT. This chain joins TRBV15 and TRBJ1-5, with a possible D match to TRBD1 (6 bases). The CDR3 has 13 residues. Germline CDR1 and CDR2: LNHNV and YYDKDF (reference sequence). V dropped 0 bases and J dropped 11 bases, with 11 bases sitting between them. Looking up the rest from reference TRBV15 and TRBJ1-5 gives the full variable domain: DAMVIQNPRYQVTQFGKPVTLSCSQTLNHNVMYWYQQKSSQAPKLLFHYYDKDFNNEADTPDNFQSRRPNTSFCFLDIRSPGLGDTAMYLCATSRDPGDTQHFGDGTRLSIL.

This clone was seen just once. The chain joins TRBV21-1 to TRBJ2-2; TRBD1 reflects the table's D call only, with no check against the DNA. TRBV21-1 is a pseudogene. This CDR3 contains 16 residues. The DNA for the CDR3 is TGTGCCATCAAGGGGACAGGGGTATTTTCTAATTGGGAGCTGTTTTTT. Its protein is CAIKGTGVFSNWELFF.

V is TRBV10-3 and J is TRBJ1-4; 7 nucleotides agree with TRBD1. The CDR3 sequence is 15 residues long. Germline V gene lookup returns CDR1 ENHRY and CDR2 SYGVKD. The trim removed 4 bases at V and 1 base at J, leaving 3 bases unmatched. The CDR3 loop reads CAISATGVTNEKLFF. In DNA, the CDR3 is TGTGCCATCAGTGCTACAGGGGTAACTAATGAAAAACTGTTTTTT.

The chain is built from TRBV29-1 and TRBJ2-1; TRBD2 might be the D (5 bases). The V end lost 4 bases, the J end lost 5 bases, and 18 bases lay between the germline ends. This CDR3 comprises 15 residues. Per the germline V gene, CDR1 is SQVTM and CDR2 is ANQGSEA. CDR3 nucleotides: TGCAGCGTTGTTATCCTGGGGAGAAGGGACAATGAGCAGTTCTTC. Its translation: CSVVILGRRDNEQFF.

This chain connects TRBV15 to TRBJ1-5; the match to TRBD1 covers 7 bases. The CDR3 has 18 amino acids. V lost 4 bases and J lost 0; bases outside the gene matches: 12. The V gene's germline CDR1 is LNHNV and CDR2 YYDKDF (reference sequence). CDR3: CATSKGQASLYSNQPQHF. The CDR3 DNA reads TGTGCCACCAGCAAAGGACAGGCCAGCTTATATAGCAATCAGCCCCAGCATTTT.

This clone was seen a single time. The CDR3 protein is CASSLSSRQNPELLRRGYTF. The CDR3 region has the DNA TGTGCCAGCAGTTTATCTTCGAGGCAAAATCCAGAACTTCTCCGTCGGGGCTACACCTTC. V is TRBV27 and J is TRBJ1-2; D is unresolved. CDR3 length: 20 residues. Germline CDR1 MNHEY, CDR2 SMNVEV (reference sequence). Trimming left V 0 bases short and J 8 bases short, with 31 bases between.

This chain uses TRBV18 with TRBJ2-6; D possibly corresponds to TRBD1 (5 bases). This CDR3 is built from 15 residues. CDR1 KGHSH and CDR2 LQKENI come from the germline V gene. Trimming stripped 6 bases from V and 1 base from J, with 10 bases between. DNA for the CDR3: TGTGCCAGCTCCTCGAGACAGTCTGGGGCCAACGTCCTGACTTTC. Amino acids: CASSSRQSGANVLTF.

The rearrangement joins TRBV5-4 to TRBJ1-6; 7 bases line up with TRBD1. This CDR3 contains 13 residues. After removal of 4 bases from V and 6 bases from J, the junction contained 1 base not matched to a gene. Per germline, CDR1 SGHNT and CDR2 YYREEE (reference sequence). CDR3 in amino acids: CASSRDSNSPLHF. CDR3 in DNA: TGTGCCAGCAGCAGGGACAGTAATTCACCCCTCCACTTT.

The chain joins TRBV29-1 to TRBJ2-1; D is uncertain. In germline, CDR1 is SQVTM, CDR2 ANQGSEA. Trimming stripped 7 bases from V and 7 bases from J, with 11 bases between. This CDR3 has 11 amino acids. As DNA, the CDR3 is TGCAGCGATGTAGGTCTAAATGAGCAGTTCTTC. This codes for CSDVGLNEQFF.

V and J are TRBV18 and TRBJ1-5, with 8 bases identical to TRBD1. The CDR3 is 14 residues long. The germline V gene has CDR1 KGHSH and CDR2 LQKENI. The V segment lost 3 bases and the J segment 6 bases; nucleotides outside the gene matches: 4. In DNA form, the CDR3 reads TGTGCCAGCTCACCCCAGGGGGCTGGTCAGCCCCAGCATTTT. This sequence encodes CASSPQGAGQPQHF.

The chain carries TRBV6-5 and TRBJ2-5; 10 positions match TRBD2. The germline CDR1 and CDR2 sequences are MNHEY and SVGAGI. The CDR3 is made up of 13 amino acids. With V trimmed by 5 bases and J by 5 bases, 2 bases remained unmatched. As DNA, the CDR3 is TGTGCCAGCAGTCCGGGACTAGCGGAGACCCAGTACTTC. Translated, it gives CASSPGLAETQYF.

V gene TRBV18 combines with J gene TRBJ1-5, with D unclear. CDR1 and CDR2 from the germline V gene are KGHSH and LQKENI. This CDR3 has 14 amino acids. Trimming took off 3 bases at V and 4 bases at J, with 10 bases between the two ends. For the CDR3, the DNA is TGTGCCAGCTCACCGTCCGGGAGAAATCAGCCCCAGCATTTT. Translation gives CASSPSGRNQPQHF.

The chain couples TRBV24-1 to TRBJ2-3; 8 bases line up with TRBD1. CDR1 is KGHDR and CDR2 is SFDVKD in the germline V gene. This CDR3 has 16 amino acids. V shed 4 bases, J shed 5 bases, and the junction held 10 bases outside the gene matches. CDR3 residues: CATSDPRGRMVDTQYF. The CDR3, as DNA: TGTGCCACCAGTGACCCCAGGGGGCGTATGGTAGATACGCAGTATTTT.

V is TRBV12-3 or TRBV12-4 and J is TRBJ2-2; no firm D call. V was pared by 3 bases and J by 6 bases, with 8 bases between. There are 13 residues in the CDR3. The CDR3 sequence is CASSLLGSGELFF. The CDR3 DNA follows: TGTGCCAGCAGTTTGCTGGGGTCCGGGGAGCTGTTTTTT.

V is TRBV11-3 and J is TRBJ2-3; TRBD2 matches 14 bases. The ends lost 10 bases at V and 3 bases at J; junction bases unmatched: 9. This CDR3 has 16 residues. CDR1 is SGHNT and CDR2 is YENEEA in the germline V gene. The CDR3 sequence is CATAPGLAGGTDTQYF. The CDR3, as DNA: TGTGCCACCGCCCCCGGACTAGCGGGAGGTACAGATACGCAGTATTTT.

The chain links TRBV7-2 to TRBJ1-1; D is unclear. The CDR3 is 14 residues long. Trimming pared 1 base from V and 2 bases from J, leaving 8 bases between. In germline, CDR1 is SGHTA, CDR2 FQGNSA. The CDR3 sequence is CASSLDFGNTEAFF. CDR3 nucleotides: TGTGCCAGCAGCTTAGATTTCGGTAACACTGAAGCTTTCTTT.

The CDR3 sequence: CASSLEPSITGRGGYTF. CDR3 sequence (DNA): TGTGCCAGCAGCCTAGAGCCAAGTATTACAGGGAGAGGAGGCTACACCTTC. This chain joins TRBV7-2 and TRBJ1-2; the D gene is possibly TRBD1 (6 bases). The CDR3 extends over 17 amino acids. Germline V CDR1 and CDR2: SGHTA, FQGNSA. With 5 bases removed from V and 8 bases from J, the gap between germline ends came to 27 bases.

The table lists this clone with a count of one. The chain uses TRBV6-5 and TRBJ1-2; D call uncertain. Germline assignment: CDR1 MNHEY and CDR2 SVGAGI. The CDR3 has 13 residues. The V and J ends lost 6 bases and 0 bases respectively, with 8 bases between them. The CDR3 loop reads CASRLGANYGYTF. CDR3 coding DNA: TGTGCCAGCAGGCTGGGAGCTAACTATGGCTACACCTTC.